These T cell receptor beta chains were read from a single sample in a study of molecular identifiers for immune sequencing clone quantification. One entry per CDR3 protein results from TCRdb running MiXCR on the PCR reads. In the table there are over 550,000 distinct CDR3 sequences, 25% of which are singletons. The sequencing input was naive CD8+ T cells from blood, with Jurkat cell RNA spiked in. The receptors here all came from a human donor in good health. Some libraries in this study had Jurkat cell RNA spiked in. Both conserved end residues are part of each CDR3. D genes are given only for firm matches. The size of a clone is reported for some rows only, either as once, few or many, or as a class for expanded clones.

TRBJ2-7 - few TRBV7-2 TGTGCCAGCAGCTCACCTCGGGACCTCTACGAGCAGTACTTC CASSSPRDLYEQYF
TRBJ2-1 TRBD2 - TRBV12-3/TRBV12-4 TGTGCCAGCAGCTTGGGCGGGAGGATCAATGAGCAGCTCTTC CASSLGGRINEQLF
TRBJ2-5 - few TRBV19 TGTGCCACCTCTTGGGAGGACCAAGAGACCCAGTACTTC CATSWEDQETQYF
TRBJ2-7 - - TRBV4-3 TGCGCCAGCAGCCAAGACGGGGGTCAAAGCTCCTACGAGCAGTACTTC CASSQDGGQSSYEQYF
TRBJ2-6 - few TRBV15 TGTGCCACGGCCGACAGCTCTGGGGCCAACGTCCTGACTTTC CATADSSGANVLTF
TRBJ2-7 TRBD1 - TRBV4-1 TGCGCCAGCAGCCCCGTCCGGGACAGAGGATACGAGCAGTACTTC CASSPVRDRGYEQYF
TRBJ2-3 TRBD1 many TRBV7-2 TGTGCCAGCAGCTTAGTAACAGGGGGCACAGATACGCAGTATTTT CASSLVTGGTDTQYF
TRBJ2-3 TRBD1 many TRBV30 TGTGCCTCTACGGGACAGTCTAGCACAGATACGCAGTATTTT CASTGQSSTDTQYF
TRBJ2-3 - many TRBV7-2 TGTGCCAGCAGCCAACAGGACCATAGCACAGATACGCAGTATTTT CASSQQDHSTDTQYF
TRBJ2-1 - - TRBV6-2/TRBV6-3 TGTGCCAGCAGTTCTACAGGGGGGGATTACAATGAGCAGTTCTTC CASSSTGGDYNEQFF
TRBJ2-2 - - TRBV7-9 TGTGCCAGCAACCCGCGCTGGGGGTCCACCGGGGAGCTGTTTTTT CASNPRWGSTGELFF
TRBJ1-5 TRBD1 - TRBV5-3 TGTGCCAGCAGTGTGGGGACAGAACTTAATCAGCCCCAGCATTTT CASSVGTELNQPQHF
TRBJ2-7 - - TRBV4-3 TGCGCCAGCAGCCAAGTATGGTGGCAGGGCCCCTACGAGCAGTACTTC CASSQVWWQGPYEQYF
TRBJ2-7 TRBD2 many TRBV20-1 TGCAGTGCTAGGACTAGCGGGGGGGTCGACGAGCAGTACTTC CSARTSGGVDEQYF
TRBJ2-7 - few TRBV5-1 TGCGCCAGCAGCTTGTCTCCAAATCCTTCCTACGAGCAGTACTTC CASSLSPNPSYEQYF
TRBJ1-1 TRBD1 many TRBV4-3 TGCGCCAGCAGCCCTCAGGGGGACTGGATCATGAACACTGAAGCTTTCTTT CASSPQGDWIMNTEAFF
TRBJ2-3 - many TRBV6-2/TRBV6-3 TGTGCCAGCAGCCCGACGCGGGACCCGCGCACAGATACGCAGTATTTT CASSPTRDPRTDTQYF
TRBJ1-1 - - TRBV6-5 TGTGCCAGCAGTCCGCGACTAGCGACTGAAGCTTTCTTT CASSPRLATEAFF
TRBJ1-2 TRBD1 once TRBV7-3 TGTGCCAGCAGCCCCGAACCAAATGCCGGAAGGGGGCTCTATGGCTACACCTTC CASSPEPNAGRGLYGYTF
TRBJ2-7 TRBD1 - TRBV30 TGTGCCTGGAGTGCCACACGCTTTTGGGGACAGCACTCCTACGAGCAGTACTTC CAWSATRFWGQHSYEQYF
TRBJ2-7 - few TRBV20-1 TGCAGTGCTAGGGGTCAGACTAATTCCTACGAGCAGTACTTC CSARGQTNSYEQYF
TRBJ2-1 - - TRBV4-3 TGCGCCAGCAGCCGAGATTGGGCGCAGAGCTCCTACAATGAGCAGTTCTTC CASSRDWAQSSYNEQFF
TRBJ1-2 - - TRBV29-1 TGCAGCGCCATATCCCCCACAGGGTTAGGTGGCTACACCTTC CSAISPTGLGGYTF
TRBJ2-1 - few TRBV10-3 TGTGCCATCAGTGAGTCGACTCTAGCCGAGACCTACAATGAGCAGTTCTTC CAISESTLAETYNEQFF
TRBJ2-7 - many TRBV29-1 TGCAGCGTTGAAGACAGCTCGACCTCCTACGAGCAGTACTTC CSVEDSSTSYEQYF
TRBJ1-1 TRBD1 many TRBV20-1 TGCAGTGCTACGGACAGGGAAGATATGAACACTGAAGCTTTCTTT CSATDREDMNTEAFF
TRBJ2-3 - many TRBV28 TGTGCCAGCAGTTTTCGAGGTCTCGATACGCAGTATTTT CASSFRGLDTQYF
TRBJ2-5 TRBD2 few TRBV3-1 TGTGCCAGCAGCCAAGAGGGGCTAGCGGGAGATAGAACCCAGTACTTC CASSQEGLAGDRTQYF
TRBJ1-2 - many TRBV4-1 TGCGCCAGCAGCCAAGATTCGGGCGGAACTAACTATGGCTACACCTTC CASSQDSGGTNYGYTF
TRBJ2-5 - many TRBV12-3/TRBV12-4 TGTGCCAGCACCCGAATGGGTCAAGAGACCCAGTACTTC CASTRMGQETQYF
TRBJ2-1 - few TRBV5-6 TGTGCCAGCAGCTGGGGGGCCGGGACACAGTACAATGAGCAGTTCTTC CASSWGAGTQYNEQFF
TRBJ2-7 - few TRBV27 TGTGCCAGTTCAATGGCTCGAATCGAGGGCGACTACGAGCAGTACTTC CASSMARIEGDYEQYF
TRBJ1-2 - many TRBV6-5 TGTGCCAGCAGTTCCTCACAGGGCGCTTATGGCTACACCTTC CASSSSQGAYGYTF
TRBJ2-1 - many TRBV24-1 TGTGCCACCAGCCCCGGGAACAATGAGCAGTTCTTC CATSPGNNEQFF
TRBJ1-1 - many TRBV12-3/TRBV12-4 TGTGCCAGCAGAACCGGGTCCACTGAAGCTTTCTTT CASRTGSTEAFF
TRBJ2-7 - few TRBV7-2 TGTGCCAGCGGCTTAGAAGGGGGGGTAGTAAGGTACGAGCAGTACTTC CASGLEGGVVRYEQYF